This T cell receptor (beta chain) is from a study of CD8 T cells in ankylosing spondylitis. The V and J ends lost 1 base and 5 bases respectively, with 7 bases between them. The CDR3 is made up of 13 amino acids. Points from the study as a whole: About 8 highly homologous variants formed a TCR beta motif that appeared characteristic of ankylosing spondylitis blood. Matched ankylosing spondylitis synovial fluid reportedly showed significant enrichment of disease-linked clones.

Comment on this clonotype: Antigen unknown.

With molecular barcodes, quantitative 5'-RACE was used to make the TCR beta libraries. In TCRdb, the 5' RACE reads were re-called with MiXCR into one record per CDR3 protein. The sample shows 350,000 to 450,000 distinct CDR3 sequences, more than 25% of them seen only once. The sequence came from a male donor with ankylosing spondylitis. V and J are TRBV12-3 or TRBV12-4 and TRBJ2-3; D call uncertain. Specimen: blood, either unsorted or a sorted T cell fraction (not recorded which). CDR3 in DNA: TGTGCCAGCAGTTTAGAGTTCTTAGATACGCAGTATTTT. It codes for CASSLEFLDTQYF.